Following are 18 T cell receptor beta chains from one sample sequenced in a study of cytotoxic CD8 clonotypes in ibrutinib-treated CLL. The protocol was immunoSEQ multiplex PCR, while the TCRdb copy is restricted to in-frame clones and leaves out a portion. In the table there are around 330,000 clones, under 70% of which are singletons. The sequencing here drew on PBMCs, taken after 36 months of ibrutinib treatment. These receptors all stem from a human donor with chronic lymphocytic leukemia.

V is TRBV7-3 and J is TRBJ2-3; D may be TRBD1 (6 bases). This CDR3 is built from 14 residues. The V gene's germline CDR1 is SGHTA and CDR2 FQGTGA. Trimming removed 6 bases at V and 4 bases at J, with 14 bases between. The CDR3 bases are TGTGCCAGCAGGAAAGGGGACATTGCAGATACGCAGTATTTT. Translated, it gives CASRKGDIADTQYF.

This sequence joins TRBV5-1 and TRBJ1-1, with D perhaps TRBD1 (5 bases). V lost 4 bases and J lost 2, with 12 bases in between. The V gene's germline CDR1 is SGHRS and CDR2 YFSETQ. CDR3 length: 14 residues. CDR3 in DNA: TGCGCCAGCAGCCTACAGGCAGTTAACACTGAAGCTTTCTTT. It translates to CASSLQAVNTEAFF.

The V gene is TRBV13, the J gene TRBJ2-7; D could derive from TRBD1 or TRBD2 (5 bases each). Trimming left V 5 bases short and J 1 base short, with 18 bases between. Germline values: CDR1 PRHDT, CDR2 FYEKMQ (reference sequence). CDR3 length: 16 amino acids. The CDR3 region is CASSLDGTEKSYEQYF. For the CDR3, the DNA is TGTGCCAGCAGCCTCGACGGGACCGAGAAATCCTACGAGCAGTACTTC. The full variable domain, its missing parts supplied by reference TRBV13 and TRBJ2-7, is AAGVIQSPRHLIKEKRETATLKCYPIPRHDTVYWYQQGPGQDPQFLISFYEKMQSDKGSIPDRFSAQQFSDYHSELNMSSLELGDSALYFCASSLDGTEKSYEQYFGPGTRLTVT.

V and J are TRBV5-1 and TRBJ2-6; D is uncertain. Germline lookup yields CDR1 SGHRS and CDR2 YFSETQ. The CDR3 contains 17 residues. V was pared by 1 base and J by 0 bases, with 11 bases between. The DNA for the CDR3 is TGCGCCAGCAGCTTGATGGGTTTAAGCTCTGGGGCCAACGTCCTGACTTTC. This encodes CASSLMGLSSGANVLTF. The full variable domain, rest sourced from reference TRBV5-1 and TRBJ2-6, is KAGVTQTPRYLIKTRGQQVTLSCSPISGHRSVSWYQQTPGQGLQFLFEYFSETQRNKGNFPGRFSGRQFSNSRSEMNVSTLELGDSALYLCASSLMGLSSGANVLTFGAGSRLTVL.

Comment on this clone: A much larger clone lies a single base off, so this may be a read error. This sequence joins TRBV7-9 and TRBJ2-3; D not resolved. Germline-derived CDR1 and CDR2 are SEHNR and FQNEAQ (reference sequence). CDR3 length equals 11 residues. V dropped 4 bases and J dropped 2 bases, with 1 base sitting between them. The chain's CDR3 is CASSYTDTQYF. The CDR3 DNA sequence: TGTGCCAGCAGCTACACAGATACGCAGTATTTT.

This clone was observed a few times. This chain links TRBV7-9 with TRBJ2-7; 7 bases are a match to TRBD2. CDR3 length: 18 residues. The V gene's germline CDR1 is SEHNR and CDR2 FQNEAQ (reference sequence). V gave up 1 base and J gave up 2 bases; unmatched junction bases: 14. CDR3 in DNA: TGTGCCAGCAGCTTAGTGGAGGGACTCGGGGGGACCCCCTACGAGCAGTACTTC. Amino acid sequence: CASSLVEGLGGTPYEQYF.

V and J are TRBV29-1 and TRBJ2-2; 10 bases fit TRBD2. The V segment lost 7 bases and the J segment 4 bases; nucleotides outside the gene matches: 6. Germline V gene lookup returns CDR1 SQVTM and CDR2 ANQGSEA. This CDR3 has 14 amino acids. The CDR3 sequence: CSAPSGSGTGELFF. The DNA of the CDR3 is TGCAGCGCTCCTAGCGGGAGTGGCACCGGGGAGCTGTTTTTT.

This chain uses TRBV9 with TRBJ2-1; 10 bases are a match to TRBD1. Per germline, CDR1 SGDLS and CDR2 YYNGEE. The J segment lost 7 bases and the V segment lost 3 bases, leaving 7 bases of the junction unmatched. This CDR3 contains 15 residues. The CDR3: CASSAWTGGKNEQFF. Here the CDR3 DNA reads TGTGCCAGCAGCGCATGGACAGGGGGGAAAAATGAGCAGTTCTTC.

This clone was observed a single time. V and J are TRBV19 and TRBJ2-1; 8 nucleotides agree with TRBD2. J lost 7 bases, V lost 4 bases, and 12 bases had no gene match. Germline values: CDR1 LNHDA, CDR2 SQIVND (reference sequence). This CDR3 is 16 amino acids long. The CDR3 DNA sequence: TGTGCCAGTAGTACCCCCCGAGCGGGAGCGCATAATGAGCAGTTCTTC. Translating gives CASSTPRAGAHNEQFF.

The CDR3 region is CASSLPSGGTDTQYF. DNA of the CDR3: TGCGCCAGCAGCTTGCCTAGCGGGGGGACAGATACGCAGTATTTT. The chain employs TRBV5-1 and TRBJ2-3; 11 bases are a match to TRBD2. The germline V gene has CDR1 SGHRS and CDR2 YFSETQ. The CDR3 loop spans 15 amino acids. Losses at the gene ends were 1 base for V and 3 bases for J; bases not matched to a gene: 1.

The V gene is TRBV9, the J gene TRBJ1-3, with a possible D match to TRBD1 (6 bases). CDR3 length equals 15 residues. Germline values: CDR1 SGDLS, CDR2 YYNGEE. V was shortened by 0 bases and J by 0 bases, with 7 bases between the two germline ends. The chain's CDR3 is CASSVADSSGNTIYF. The CDR3 nucleotides are TGTGCCAGCAGCGTAGCGGACAGCTCTGGAAACACCATATATTTT.

The chain joins TRBV4-1 to TRBJ2-7; the D gene is possibly TRBD2 (5 bases). CDR1 is MGHRA, CDR2 YSYEKL, per germline. V gave up 6 bases and J gave up 2 bases, with 17 bases separating them. This CDR3 is built from 15 residues. This CDR3 reads CASSPAGGRTYEQYF. The DNA for the CDR3 is TGCGCCAGCAGTCCAGCAGGAGGCCGGACCTACGAGCAGTACTTC.

This chain uses TRBV7-9 with TRBJ2-3, with D perhaps matching TRBD2 (6 bases). V dropped 6 bases and J dropped 0 bases, with 16 bases sitting between them. From germline, CDR1 is SEHNR and CDR2 FQNEAQ (reference sequence). The CDR3 loop spans 16 amino acids. In nucleotides, the CDR3 is TGTGCCAGCAGGGCACCGGGACTTACTAGCACAGATACGCAGTATTTT. The encoded protein is CASRAPGLTSTDTQYF.

This clone occurred a few times. This chain uses TRBV4-1 with TRBJ1-2, with D unresolved. Germline CDR1 and CDR2: MGHRA and YSYEKL. V was cut by 1 base and J by 1 base, with 19 bases left in between. The CDR3 sequence is 18 residues long. The CDR3 DNA follows: TGCGCCAGCAGCCAAGGCCTGAAGCGGGAGGCAGTTAACTATGGCTACACCTTC. Translated: CASSQGLKREAVNYGYTF.

The rearrangement uses TRBV29-1 and TRBJ2-5; TRBD1 aligns across 8 bases. Germline CDR1 SQVTM, CDR2 ANQGSEA. The CDR3 covers 15 residues. J was trimmed by 1 base and V by 3 bases; bases with no gene match: 7. The CDR3 nucleotides read TGCAGCGTTGAGCCTCAGGGGGCGCCCCAAGAGACCCAGTACTTC. It specifies CSVEPQGAPQETQYF.

The V and J genes are TRBV28 and TRBJ2-1; TRBD2 agrees at 11 bases. The germline V gene has CDR1 MDHEN and CDR2 SYDVKM. Trimming removed 3 bases from V and 4 bases from J; junction bases left unmatched: 5. The CDR3 has 16 residues. In nucleotides, the CDR3 is TGTGCCAGCAGTTTGCTAGCGGGGGGTAGATACAATGAGCAGTTCTTC. Amino acids: CASSLLAGGRYNEQFF.

V is TRBV4-1 and J is TRBJ2-2; D call uncertain. The V gene's germline CDR1 is MGHRA and CDR2 YSYEKL. CDR3 length: 16 residues. Trimming removed 2 bases at V and 3 bases at J, with 13 bases between. CDR3 residues: CASSQIASLYTGELFF. The CDR3 nucleotides are TGCGCCAGCAGCCAAATAGCCAGTTTGTACACCGGGGAGCTGTTTTTT.

This rearrangement joins TRBV10-2 to TRBJ1-1; D is ambiguous. Between the trimmed V and J ends, which lost 3 bases and 3 bases, there was a span of 8 bases. Germline V gene lookup returns CDR1 WSHSY and CDR2 SAAADI. The CDR3 covers 13 residues. This chain's CDR3 is CASSEGSYTEAFF. The CDR3 DNA follows: TGCGCCAGCAGTGAAGGGAGCTACACTGAAGCTTTCTTT.